This entry is about one T cell receptor (beta chain). This sample was taken from a study of T cells in Graves' hyperthyroidism and ophthalmopathy. The CDR3 covers 15 residues. V lost 2 bases and J lost 1; bases outside the gene matches: 6. The germline gives CDR1 DFQATT, CDR2 SNEGSKA (reference sequence). There were TCR beta CDR3 regions amplified from RNA transcripts. An initial round of RT-PCR targeting the TCR CDR3 relied on the HTBI primer set. MiXCR, applied by TCRdb to the multiplex PCR reads, yields one record per CDR3 protein. The sample holds 490,000 or so distinct CDR3 sequences, roughly 22% seen once.

The source material was blood. The sequence derives from a woman aged 65 to 85 with Graves' ophthalmopathy. The chain is built from TRBV20-1 and TRBJ2-5, with 8 bases identical to TRBD1. The CDR3 sequence is CSARRTGTGQETQYF. CDR3 DNA: TGCAGTGCTAGACGAACCGGGACAGGCCAAGAGACCCAGTACTTC.